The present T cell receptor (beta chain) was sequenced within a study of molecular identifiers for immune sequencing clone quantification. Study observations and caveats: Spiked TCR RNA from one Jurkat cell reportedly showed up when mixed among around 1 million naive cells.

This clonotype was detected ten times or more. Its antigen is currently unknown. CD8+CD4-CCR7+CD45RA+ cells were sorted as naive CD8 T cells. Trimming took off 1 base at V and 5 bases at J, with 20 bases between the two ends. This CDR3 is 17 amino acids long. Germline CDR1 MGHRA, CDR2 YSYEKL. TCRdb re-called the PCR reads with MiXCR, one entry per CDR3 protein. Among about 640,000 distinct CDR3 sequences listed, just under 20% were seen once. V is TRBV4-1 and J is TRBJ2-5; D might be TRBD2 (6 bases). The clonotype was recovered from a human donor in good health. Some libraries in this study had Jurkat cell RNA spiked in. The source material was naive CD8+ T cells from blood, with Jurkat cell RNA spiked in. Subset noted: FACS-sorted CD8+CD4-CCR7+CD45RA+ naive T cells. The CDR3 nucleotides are TGCGCCAGCAGCCAAGGGAACGCGGGATACAAAAGCGAGACCCAGTACTTC. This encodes CASSQGNAGYKSETQYF.